This T cell receptor (beta chain) was recovered during a study of blood T cell repertoires in COVID-19 (dated by TCRdb to 2020 to 2021). Study-wide context: The collaborator samples originated in the United States, Italy and Spain and spanned the acute and convalescent phases of COVID-19. The repertoires were released in a freely available public database intended as a resource for research on the immune response to SARS-CoV-2. Where available, HLA class I and class II types were taken from metadata supplied by the sample provider and were not determined by assay-based typing. The dataset comprised deeply sampled blood TCRbeta repertoires from subjects exposed to, actively infected with, or recovered from COVID-19. The material from the prospective study consisted of cDNA or gDNA derived from T cells, B-cell-depleted T cells, or PBMCs. Nearly every sample came with metadata listing a de-identified subject ID, COVID-19 status, age in years and sex. The samples were drawn from the first 160 participants of the ongoing ImmuneRACE study and from 950 to 1,500 subjects provided by 6 global collaborators.

Collaborating institutions collected whole blood in K2EDTA tubes following their own protocols. Collaborator samples were shipped for TCRbeta analysis as frozen whole blood, isolated PBMCs, or DNA extracted from either sample type. Paper-wide results and their limitations: The quantity of clinical and demographic metadata differed by source and by participant and was supplied without curation.

From the germline V gene, CDR1 is SNHLY and CDR2 is FYNNEI. CDR3 length: 17 amino acids, cysteine to phenylalanine. Only the CDR3 DNA is retained, 51 bases long and in frame from the first base. The junction carries 15 bases between V and J, which are trimmed by 4 bases and 0 bases respectively. TCRbeta CDR3 regions were amplified from genomic DNA by means of the immunoSEQ Assay, a bias-controlled multiplex PCR. The original methods were these. Within the assay, amplification of reference gene primers was used to estimate how many nucleated cells each sample contained. To quantify the absolute abundance of each unique TCRbeta CDR3 rearrangement, sequence reads were collapsed and filtered. Productive Simpson clonality was computed per sample as the square root of Simpson's diversity index over productive rearrangements. TCRdb re-hosts the immuneACCESS table, in-frame sequences only. Its copies lack some clones; in the studies checked, an unresolved V gene accounts for under half of them, and the cause for the rest is not known. V, J and clone size were drawn from that table, and D and trimming were deduced from the DNA. The sample includes 150,000 to 200,000 clones, with roughly 80% observed a single time. Of the sample, more than 5.5% is held by the ten largest clones.

Details on this clone: The clone's antigen remains unknown. No much larger clonotype is one base removed from it; base qualities were not supplied.

Sequenced sample: peripheral blood. The sequence links TRBV2 to TRBJ1-4, and perhaps TRBD1 as D gene, on 5 matching bases. The clonotype comes from a human donor in a cohort sampled during active COVID-19. The nucleotide sequence reads TGTGCCAGCAGTGTAGAGAGCAGGGCCGCAACTAATGAAAAACTGTTTTTT. Translated, it gives CASSVESRAATNEKLFF.